One sample yielded the 25 T cell receptor beta chains listed below, sequenced in a study of T cells after yellow fever vaccination. TCRdb fed the 5' RACE reads into MiXCR, producing one record per CDR3 protein. In the table there are some 220,000 distinct CDR3 sequences, more than 3% of which are singletons. The sample here was CD4+ T cells sorted from PBMCs, taken 10 days after the yellow fever booster vaccination. Receptors were obtained from a man between 18 and 29 years old who received the YFV17D yellow fever vaccine.

The chain uses TRBV7-2 and TRBJ2-5; a weak D match, TRBD2 (6 bases). Germline V CDR1 and CDR2: SGHTA, FQGNSA. Trimming removed 5 bases from V and 13 bases from J, with 20 bases in between. The CDR3 sequence is 13 residues long. CDR3 sequence reads: CASSDGSGLAWYF. DNA of the CDR3: TGTGCCAGCAGCGATGGGTCCGGCCTAGCGTGGTACTTC.

This clonotype was detected many times. The rearrangement joins TRBV29-1 to TRBJ1-5, with 7 bases aligning to TRBD1. V shed 6 bases and J 2 bases; nucleotides not matched to a gene: 10. Per germline, CDR1 SQVTM and CDR2 ANQGSEA. The CDR3 loop spans 15 amino acids. The CDR3 region is CSVSQGLLGNQPQHF. The CDR3 nucleotides are TGCAGCGTCTCACAGGGGTTATTAGGCAATCAGCCCCAGCATTTT. Complete variable domain (other parts from reference TRBV29-1 and TRBJ1-5): SAVISQKPSRDICQRGTSLTIQCQVDSQVTMMFWYRQQPGQSLTLIATANQGSEATYESGFVIDKFPISRPNLTFSTLTVSNMSPEDSSIYLCSVSQGLLGNQPQHFGDGTRLSIL.

The table lists this clonotype with a few counts. This chain links TRBV20-1 with TRBJ1-5; the D gene is possibly TRBD1 (6 bases). The V gene lost 3 bases and the J gene lost 5 bases, with 14 bases spanning the gap. Germline V gene lookup returns CDR1 DFQATT and CDR2 SNEGSKA (reference sequence). The CDR3 totals 14 residues. The CDR3 region has the DNA TGCAGTGCTAGCCGGGGGCCCCGGGATCAGCCCCAGCATTTT. This codes for CSASRGPRDQPQHF.

This clonotype was picked up a small number of times. The chain joins TRBV10-3 to TRBJ2-6; D unclear. Trimming removed 3 bases at V and 3 bases at J, with 3 bases between. CDR3 size: 13 residues. Germline CDR1 is ENHRY and CDR2 is SYGVKD. The CDR3, as DNA: TGTGCCATCAGTGAAATTGGGGCCAACGTCCTGACTTTC. It encodes CAISEIGANVLTF.

The table lists this clonotype with a few counts. This chain joins TRBV18 and TRBJ2-7, with 7 nucleotides matching TRBD2. The CDR3 consists of 16 residues. Germline-derived CDR1 and CDR2 are KGHSH and LQKENI. J was trimmed by 7 bases and V by 3 bases; bases with no gene match: 15. The CDR3 loop is CASSPRIGTTFEEQYV. CDR3 DNA sequence: TGTGCCAGCTCACCCCGAATCGGGACTACCTTTGAGGAGCAGTACGTC.

This clonotype has just a few counts. The CDR3 coding sequence is TGTGCCAGCAGCTTACTGGAAACCACAGATACGCAGTATTTT. Translated, it gives CASSLLETTDTQYF. The chain couples TRBV7-3 to TRBJ2-3, with D unresolved. Germline V gene lookup returns CDR1 SGHTA and CDR2 FQGTGA. This CDR3 is built from 14 residues. The germline V and J ends were trimmed by 2 bases and 2 bases, with 8 bases remaining between them.

The V gene is TRBV7-8, the J gene TRBJ2-5, with 7 bases lining up with TRBD2. V was clipped by 5 bases and J by 3 bases; unmatched bases: 12. The germline V gene encodes CDR1 SGHVS and CDR2 FQNEAQ. This CDR3 is built from 16 residues. DNA for the CDR3: TGTGCCAGCAGCGTCCAGCTGGGGACTAAGAAAGAGACCCAGTACTTC. It is translated as CASSVQLGTKKETQYF.

This clonotype was recorded many times. The rearrangement uses TRBV9 and TRBJ2-1, with 14 bases lining up with TRBD2. Germline loops: CDR1 SGDLS, CDR2 YYNGEE. This CDR3 has 19 residues. The V gene end was trimmed by 3 bases and the J gene end by 10 bases; junction bases not matched to a gene: 18. CDR3 DNA sequence: TGTGCCAGCAGCGCCACGACCGGGACTAGCGGGGGAGCCCCGCAAGAGCAGTTCTTC. Translation: CASSATTGTSGGAPQEQFF.

This clonotype showed up many times. The CDR3 DNA reads as TGTGCCAGCAGTCTGGGACAGGGGGCCAAGACCCAGTACTTC. It translates to CASSLGQGAKTQYF. The chain uses TRBV12-3 or TRBV12-4 and TRBJ2-5; 12 nucleotides line up with TRBD1. This CDR3 comprises 14 residues. Trimming cost V 5 bases and J 6 bases; bases outside gene matches: 4.

This clonotype was seen a handful of times. V usage is TRBV10-3 and J usage is TRBJ1-5; D is possibly TRBD1 (6 bases). Germline loops: CDR1 ENHRY, CDR2 SYGVKD. V was trimmed by 6 bases and J by 7 bases, leaving 10 bases between them. This CDR3 contains 12 residues. CDR3 region: CAIREQGQPQHF. The CDR3 DNA follows: TGTGCCATCAGAGAACAGGGACAGCCCCAGCATTTT.

This clonotype was seen ten or more times. The genes are TRBV7-8 and TRBJ2-1, with TRBD2 matching over 9 bases. V lost 5 bases to trimming and J lost 7 bases; unmatched junction nucleotides: 6. This CDR3 is 14 amino acids long. The germline CDR1 and CDR2 sequences are SGHVS and FQNEAQ. CDR3 nucleotides: TGTGCCAGCAGCCCCTGGACTAGCGCGAATGAGCAGTTCTTC. This gives the protein CASSPWTSANEQFF.

This clonotype was recorded many times. J is TRBJ1-5 and V is TRBV10-3; no reliable D call. Trimming removed 5 bases at V and 5 bases at J, with 10 bases between. Germline loops: CDR1 ENHRY, CDR2 SYGVKD. There are 13 residues in the CDR3. Here the CDR3 DNA reads TGTGCCATCAGTATCACCAAATATCAGCCCCAGCATTTT. It codes for CAISITKYQPQHF.

This chain uses TRBV21-1 with TRBJ1-1; the table's D call, TRBD1, was not checked against the DNA. TRBV21-1 is a known pseudogene. This CDR3 is 14 amino acids long. The CDR3 region is CASSRGGRNTEAFF. CDR3 in DNA: TGTGCCAGCAGCCGAGGGGGCAGGAACACTGAAGCTTTCTTT.

This clonotype showed up many times. The chain combines TRBV4-3 with TRBJ1-2; D uncertain. Trimming took off 3 bases at V and 4 bases at J, with 18 bases between the two ends. Looked up from germline, CDR1 is LGHNA and CDR2 is YSLEER. This CDR3 region has 16 residues. CDR3 protein: CASSHESGLGIYGYTF. The CDR3 coding sequence is TGCGCCAGCAGCCATGAATCTGGACTGGGGATCTATGGCTACACCTTC.

This clonotype was observed a few times. The genes are TRBV7-2 and TRBJ2-5, with no clear D. Trimming left V 5 bases short and J 0 bases short, with 13 bases between. The germline V gene has CDR1 SGHTA and CDR2 FQGNSA. This CDR3 region has 15 residues. In DNA, the CDR3 is TGTGCCAGCAGCCCAACATATACACACCAAGAGACCCAGTACTTC. Translation: CASSPTYTHQETQYF. The whole variable domain, filled in from reference TRBV7-2 and TRBJ2-5, reads GAGVSQSPSNKVTEKGKDVELRCDPISGHTALYWYRQSLGQGLEFLIYFQGNSAPDKSGLPSDRFSAERTGGSVSTLTIQRTQQEDSAVYLCASSPTYTHQETQYFGPGTRLLVL.

There are many counts of this clonotype. The chain has TRBV5-1 and TRBJ2-7, with 8 bases that match TRBD1. J was trimmed by 1 base and V by 2 bases; bases with no gene match: 11. Germline lookup yields CDR1 SGHRS and CDR2 YFSETQ. This CDR3 contains 17 residues. The chain's CDR3 is CASSFGPQGEGSYEQYF. The CDR3 region has the DNA TGCGCCAGCAGCTTTGGCCCACAGGGGGAAGGGTCCTACGAGCAGTACTTC. The complete variable domain, with remaining parts taken from reference TRBV5-1 and TRBJ2-7, reads KAGVTQTPRYLIKTRGQQVTLSCSPISGHRSVSWYQQTPGQGLQFLFEYFSETQRNKGNFPGRFSGRQFSNSRSEMNVSTLELGDSALYLCASSFGPQGEGSYEQYFGPGTRLTVT.

This clonotype was counted many times. V usage is TRBV7-6 and J usage is TRBJ2-3, with TRBD2 as a possible D gene (5 bases). V gave up 1 base and J gave up 1 base, with 6 bases separating them. Germline V gene data show CDR1 as SGHVS and CDR2 as FNYEAQ. CDR3 length: 14 amino acids. The DNA for the CDR3 is TGTGCCAGCAGCTTAGTCGGGGGCACAGATACGCAGTATTTT. Its protein is CASSLVGGTDTQYF.

This clonotype has ten or more counts. V is TRBV19 and J is TRBJ2-7; TRBD1 matches at 7 bases. The length of the CDR3 is 14 residues. CDR1 and CDR2 (germline): LNHDA, SQIVND (reference sequence). V trimming: 4 bases; J trimming: 2 bases; junction bases outside the gene matches: 5. For the CDR3, the DNA is TGTGCCAGTAGTACGGTCGGGACAGCCTACGAGCAGTACTTC. This encodes CASSTVGTAYEQYF.

This clonotype was counted at least ten times. The chain combines TRBV4-2 with TRBJ1-1; no reliable D call. V gave up 9 bases and J gave up 3 bases, with 8 bases separating them. Germline V lookup: CDR1 LGHNA, CDR2 YNFKEQ. The CDR3 is made up of 11 amino acids. The CDR3 region has the DNA TGTGCCAGACGAGAGGACACTGAAGCTTTCTTT. It specifies CARREDTEAFF.

V and J are TRBV7-2 and TRBJ1-2; D is ambiguous. The V end lost 5 bases, the J end lost 0 bases, and 13 bases lay between the germline ends. Germline CDR1 and CDR2: SGHTA and FQGNSA. CDR3 length: 15 amino acids. CDR3: CASSLTTRANYGYTF. Written as DNA, the CDR3 is TGTGCCAGCAGCCTGACGACGCGAGCTAACTATGGCTACACCTTC.

This chain uses TRBV18 with TRBJ1-6; the D gene is possibly TRBD1 (5 bases). The CDR3 is made up of 13 amino acids. Germline V gene sequence: CDR1 KGHSH, CDR2 LQKENI. V lost 4 bases, J lost 7 bases, and 8 bases lay in between. The CDR3 bases are TGTGCCAGCTCACGACCAGGGAATTCACCCCTCCACTTT. Translating gives CASSRPGNSPLHF.

This clonotype has just a few counts. The DNA for the CDR3 is TGCGCCAGCAGCTCCTTAGCGGGGGGGCCTGTAAAGACCCAGTACTTC. This codes for CASSSLAGGPVKTQYF. V gene TRBV5-1 combines with J gene TRBJ2-5, with 11 bases identical to TRBD2. This CDR3 contains 16 residues. V lost 3 bases, J lost 6 bases, and 10 bases stayed unmatched. Germline values: CDR1 SGHRS, CDR2 YFSETQ.

Many counts were recorded for this clonotype. The chain couples TRBV12-3 or TRBV12-4 to TRBJ2-5, with 7 positions matching TRBD1. There are 14 residues in the CDR3. V shed 3 bases and J 3 bases; nucleotides not matched to a gene: 4. CDR3 sequence: CASSFWDREETQYF. In nucleotides, the CDR3 is TGTGCCAGCAGTTTCTGGGACAGAGAAGAGACCCAGTACTTC.

A word on this clonotype: A much larger clone differs from this one at a single base, so this may be a read error. V is TRBV12-3 or TRBV12-4 and J is TRBJ1-2; D not resolved. The CDR3 totals 14 residues. V lost 0 bases and J lost 1, with 6 bases in between. CDR3 sequence: CASSLAVVNYGYTF. CDR3 DNA: TGTGCCAGCAGTTTAGCGGTGGTTAACTATGGCTACACCTTC.

The rearrangement links TRBV18 to TRBJ1-3; possibly TRBD1 for D (5 bases). Germline CDR1 and CDR2: KGHSH and LQKENI. The CDR3 totals 15 residues. V gave up 4 bases and J gave up 1 base, with 11 bases separating them. CDR3 region: CASSQQDGSGNTIYF. Written as DNA, the CDR3 is TGTGCCAGCTCACAACAGGACGGATCTGGAAACACCATATATTTT.